One T cell receptor (beta chain) is described in this entry. The antigen is undetermined. The germline V gene encodes CDR1 SGDLS and CDR2 YYNGEE. The CDR3 is made up of 15 amino acids. Trimming took off 0 bases at V and 5 bases at J, with 14 bases between the two ends. Sequenced with the Oncomine TCR Beta short-read assay was DNA taken from cultured CD4+ T cells. TCRdb re-called the PCR reads through MiXCR, storing one row per CDR3 protein. The repertoire includes some 5,500 distinct CDR3 sequences, 30% to 35% of them detected once, and about 28% sits in the top ten. These data originate in a study of vaccination and CD4 T cells after COVID-19. Study-wide background: Investigators stimulated cells with overlapping spike peptides drawn from SARS-CoV-2, HCoV-NL63, HCoV-OC43 and HCoV-229E.

Stated treatment: approximately nine-day PBMC culture with coronavirus spike peptide pools or control peptides (ViraFEST assay). During the years 2011-2018, before the COVID-19 pandemic, the unexposed donor's CD4+ T cells were collected. Using peptide pools, antigen-specific T cells were expanded in ViraFEST before TCRs were sequenced. With SARS-CoV-2 S/N and four cold-coronavirus spikes, unexposed-donor CD4+ T cells were probed, cells permitting. The TCR sequence derives from a human donor in good health. The source material was CD4+ T cells from blood, cultured in vitro. The J gene is TRBJ1-2, the V gene TRBV9; D might be TRBD1 (5 bases). The CDR3 DNA reads as TGTGCCAGCAGCGTAGAGCCCACAGGAAATTATGGCTACACCTTC. Encoded protein: CASSVEPTGNYGYTF.